The sequence of this T cell receptor (beta chain) was determined in a study of blood T cells in healthy people across ages. It was with a sample-barcoded 5' primer and a J-beta primer mix that a second PCR of about 6 to 11 cycles was run. TCRdb ran MiXCR on the 5' RACE reads and lists one entry per CDR3 protein. This table holds about 1.6 million distinct CDR3 sequences, around 35% found once. Notes on this clonotype: The antigen remains unidentified.

Points from the study as a whole: Roughly linear age-related decline in beta diversity appeared, significant by age 40.

Germline V lookup: CDR1 MDHEN, CDR2 SYDVKM. Trimming at V came to 4 bases and at J to 2 bases, leaving 10 bases not matched to a gene. This CDR3 contains 17 residues. The sample taken for sequencing was blood. The TCR originated in a woman aged 25 to 39 in good health. The gene calls are TRBV28 and TRBJ2-1; 8 nucleotides align to TRBD2. The CDR3 region has the DNA TGTGCCAGCAGTTCTCCCGGACCAGCGGGAGCCTACAATGAGCAGTTCTTC. Translating it yields CASSSPGPAGAYNEQFF.